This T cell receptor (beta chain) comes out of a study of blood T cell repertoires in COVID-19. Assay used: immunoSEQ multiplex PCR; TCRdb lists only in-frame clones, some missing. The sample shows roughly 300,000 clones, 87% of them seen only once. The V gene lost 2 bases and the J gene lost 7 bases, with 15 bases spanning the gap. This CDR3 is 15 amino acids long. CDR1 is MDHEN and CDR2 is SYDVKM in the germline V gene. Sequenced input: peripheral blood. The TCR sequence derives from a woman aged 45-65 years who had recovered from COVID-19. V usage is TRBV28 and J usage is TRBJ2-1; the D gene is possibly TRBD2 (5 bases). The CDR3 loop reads CASSLGGSYGNEQFF. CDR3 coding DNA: TGTGCCAGCAGTTTAGGTGGGAGTTATGGGAATGAGCAGTTCTTC.